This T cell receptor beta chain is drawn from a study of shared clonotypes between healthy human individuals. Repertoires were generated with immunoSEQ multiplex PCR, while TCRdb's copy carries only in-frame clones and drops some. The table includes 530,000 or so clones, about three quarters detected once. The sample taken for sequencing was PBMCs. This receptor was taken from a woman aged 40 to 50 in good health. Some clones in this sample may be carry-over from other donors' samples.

Written as DNA, the CDR3 is TGTGCCAGCAACCTAGCGGGATGGTCCTACGAGCAGTACTTC. As protein: CASNLAGWSYEQYF. J is TRBJ2-7 and V is TRBV28; 9 nucleotides match TRBD2. The CDR3 has 14 residues. Germline CDR1 MDHEN, CDR2 SYDVKM. The V segment lost 7 bases and the J segment 1 base; nucleotides outside the gene matches: 5.